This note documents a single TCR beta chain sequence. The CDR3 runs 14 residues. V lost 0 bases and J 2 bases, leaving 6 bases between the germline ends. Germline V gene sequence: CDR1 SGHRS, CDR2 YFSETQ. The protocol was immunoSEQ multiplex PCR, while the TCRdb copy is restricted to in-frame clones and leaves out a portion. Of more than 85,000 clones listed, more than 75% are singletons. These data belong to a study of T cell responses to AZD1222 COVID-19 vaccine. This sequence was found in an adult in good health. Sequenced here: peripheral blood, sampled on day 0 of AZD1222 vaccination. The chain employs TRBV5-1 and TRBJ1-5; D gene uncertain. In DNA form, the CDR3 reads TGCGCCAGCAGCTTGGGGGTAGGCAATCAGCCCCAGCATTTT. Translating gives CASSLGVGNQPQHF.